Below are 21 T cell receptor beta chains sequenced from a single sample in a study of cytotoxic CD8 clonotypes in ibrutinib-treated CLL. Using immunoSEQ multiplex PCR, the repertoire was profiled, and TCRdb retains in-frame clones only, with some absent. The table records about 50,000 clones, approximately 87% of them present only once. The source material was PBMCs, sampled after 24 months of ibrutinib treatment. Source of these receptors: a human donor with chronic lymphocytic leukemia.

The genes are TRBV18 and TRBJ2-5; 8 bases are a match to TRBD1. The CDR3 contains 17 residues. CDR1 is KGHSH, CDR2 LQKENI, per germline. Losses at the gene ends were 3 bases for V and 2 bases for J; bases not matched to a gene: 11. As DNA, the CDR3 is TGTGCCAGCTCACCTGGACAGGGACAGGACTTGCAAGAGACCCAGTACTTC. Protein product: CASSPGQGQDLQETQYF.

This clone has more than one count but fewer than ten. The chain combines TRBV18 with TRBJ2-1, with 13 nucleotides matching TRBD2. The CDR3 has 15 residues. Germline trimming cut 2 bases from V and 7 bases from J; bases unmatched to any gene: 2. Germline CDR1 is KGHSH and CDR2 is LQKENI. The CDR3 DNA reads TGTGCCAGCTCACCATCGGGACTAGCGGGAAATGAGCAGTTCTTC. Translating gives CASSPSGLAGNEQFF.

The sample holds one count of this clone. This sequence joins TRBV7-9 and TRBJ2-1, with TRBD2 matching over 8 bases. Germline trimming cut 5 bases from V and 7 bases from J; bases unmatched to any gene: 13. CDR1 and CDR2 (germline): SEHNR, FQNEAQ (reference sequence). The CDR3 length is 16 residues. CDR3 bases: TGTGCCAGCAGCCCCGGTTGGGGACTAGAGGCGAATGAGCAGTTCTTC. Encoded protein: CASSPGWGLEANEQFF.

The rearrangement links TRBV5-6 to TRBJ2-7, with 7 bases matching TRBD1. J lost 5 bases, V lost 1 base, and 6 bases had no gene match. The CDR3 sequence is 14 residues long. Germline CDR1 reads SGHDT; CDR2 reads YYEEEE. The DNA of the CDR3 is TGTGCCAGCAGCTTGAGGGGGCGGAAGGACGAGCAGTACTTC. Its protein product is CASSLRGRKDEQYF.

This clone was counted a few times. The chain links TRBV6-1 to TRBJ1-5; D remains unclear. This CDR3 is built from 13 residues. Trimming stripped 8 bases from V and 3 bases from J, with 11 bases between. Germline V gene data show CDR1 as MNHNS and CDR2 as SASEGT. The CDR3 sequence: CASSPGPNQPQHF. CDR3 coding DNA: TGTGCCAGCTCACCGGGCCCCAATCAGCCCCAGCATTTT.

The chain links TRBV5-4 to TRBJ2-3; the D is unclear. V was clipped by 1 base and J by 2 bases, with 8 bases between them. Germline V lookup: CDR1 SGHNT, CDR2 YYREEE (reference sequence). CDR3 length equals 14 residues. Written as DNA, the CDR3 is TGTGCCAGCAGCTTGAACTACCCCACAGATACGCAGTATTTT. Its protein product is CASSLNYPTDTQYF.

V usage is TRBV5-5 and J usage is TRBJ2-2, with TRBD2 matching 7 bases. The CDR3 consists of 16 residues. J lost 1 base, V lost 2 bases, and 5 bases had no gene match. Germline V gene sequence: CDR1 SGHKS, CDR2 YYEKEE (reference sequence). The CDR3 sequence: CASSFSGGVNTGELFF. The CDR3 DNA follows: TGTGCCAGCAGCTTCTCGGGAGGCGTGAACACCGGGGAGCTGTTTTTT. Combining the CDR3 with reference TRBV5-5 and TRBJ2-2 gives the whole variable domain DAGVTQSPTHLIKTRGQQVTLRCSPISGHKSVSWYQQVLGQGPQFIFQYYEKEERGRGNFPDRFSARQFPNYSSELNVNALLLGDSALYLCASSFSGGVNTGELFFGEGSRLTVL.

This sequence joins TRBV27 and TRBJ2-7; 7 bases align to TRBD2. There are 16 residues in the CDR3. The germline V gene has CDR1 MNHEY and CDR2 SMNVEV (reference sequence). After removal of 0 bases from V and 7 bases from J, the junction contained 12 bases not matched to a gene. In DNA form, the CDR3 reads TGTGCCAGCAGTTTATCGGGAGGGCTACGCTTACGAGAGCAGTACTTC. It yields the protein CASSLSGGLRLREQYF.

The chain links TRBV10-3 to TRBJ2-2, with D possibly being TRBD2 (5 bases). Trimming cost V 2 bases and J 0 bases, with 7 bases left between them. The germline gives CDR1 ENHRY, CDR2 SYGVKD. The length of the CDR3 is 15 residues. The CDR3 loop reads CAISERGTNTGELFF. The CDR3 DNA sequence: TGTGCCATCAGTGAGCGGGGTACGAACACCGGGGAGCTGTTTTTT.

The genes are TRBV6-6 and TRBJ2-5; 11 bases are shared with TRBD2. Germline CDR1 is MNHNY and CDR2 is SVGAGI (reference sequence). V lost 5 bases, J lost 3 bases, and 5 bases stayed unmatched. The CDR3 length is 15 residues. The CDR3 region is CASSDWGLAEETQYF. CDR3 sequence (DNA): TGTGCCAGCAGTGACTGGGGACTAGCGGAAGAGACCCAGTACTTC.

This clone has only a few counts. V and J are TRBV4-2 and TRBJ2-1; the D is unclear. V was cut by 4 bases and J by 9 bases, with 10 bases left in between. The CDR3 covers 12 residues. Per germline, CDR1 LGHNA and CDR2 YNFKEQ. The CDR3 bases are TGTGCCAGCAGCCCAAATGTGGGTGAGCAGTTCTTC. Translating it yields CASSPNVGEQFF.

J is TRBJ1-6 and V is TRBV11-1; TRBD1 aligns across 7 bases. The CDR3 is 16 residues long. Trimming at V came to 8 bases and at J to 7 bases, leaving 14 bases not matched to a gene. Germline CDR1 and CDR2: SGHAT and FQDESV (reference sequence). The CDR3 coding sequence is TGTGCCAGCCGTCGATCAGGGGGTAGTGGGAATTCACCCCTCCACTTT. Protein product: CASRRSGGSGNSPLHF.

The chain employs TRBV11-3 and TRBJ2-1, with D possibly matching TRBD2 (5 bases). Germline CDR1 SGHNT, CDR2 YENEEA. The CDR3 has 13 residues. Trimming pared 2 bases from V and 9 bases from J, leaving 11 bases between. The CDR3 DNA is TGTGCCAGCAGCTTAACGCCTAGCAGTGAGCAGTTCTTC. Translating it yields CASSLTPSSEQFF.

The chain joins TRBV18 to TRBJ1-1, with D hard to call. Looked up from germline, CDR1 is KGHSH and CDR2 is LQKENI. V was trimmed by 5 bases and J by 13 bases, leaving 14 bases between them. CDR3 length equals 11 residues. The CDR3 sequence: CASSSDAVGFF. The CDR3 region has the DNA TGTGCCAGCTCATCCGATGCGGTGGGTTTCTTT.

The chain uses TRBV6-6 and TRBJ2-2; TRBD2 agrees at 7 bases. This CDR3 comprises 15 residues. Per germline, CDR1 MNHNY and CDR2 SVGAGI (reference sequence). V lost 5 bases and J lost 4; bases outside the gene matches: 7. This CDR3 is CASSGRTSGTGELFF. The CDR3 DNA follows: TGTGCCAGCAGTGGTAGGACTAGTGGCACCGGGGAGCTGTTTTTT.

The chain uses TRBV5-1 and TRBJ2-2, with no clear D. This CDR3 is built from 14 residues. The V end was cut by 3 bases, the J end by 3 bases, with 9 bases between. Germline V lookup: CDR1 SGHRS, CDR2 YFSETQ. CDR3 amino acids: CASSSDLDTGELFF. The CDR3 nucleotides read TGCGCCAGCAGCTCCGACCTCGACACCGGGGAGCTGTTTTTT.

The chain employs TRBV28 and TRBJ2-1, with 8 bases that match TRBD1. Trimming took 5 bases from V and 4 from J; bases not matched to a gene: 10. This CDR3 has 16 residues. Germline CDR1 MDHEN, CDR2 SYDVKM. The CDR3 loop reads CASSRSGQGVYNEQFF. The CDR3 nucleotides read TGTGCCAGCAGTCGAAGTGGACAGGGTGTTTACAATGAGCAGTTCTTC. Full variable domain (rest looked up from reference TRBV28 and TRBJ2-1): DVKVTQSSRYLVKRTGEKVFLECVQDMDHENMFWYRQDPGLGLRLIYFSYDVKMKEKGDIPEGYSVSREKKERFSLILESASTNQTSMYLCASSRSGQGVYNEQFFGPGTRLTVL.

The chain joins TRBV14 to TRBJ1-1, with a tentative D call TRBD1 (5 bases). Germline-derived CDR1 and CDR2 are SGHDN and FVKESK. V shed 4 bases and J shed 5 bases, with 11 bases lying between them. This CDR3 has 13 amino acids. CDR3 loop: CASSLGRRTEAFF. In DNA form, the CDR3 reads TGTGCCAGCAGCCTGGGACGGAGGACTGAAGCTTTCTTT.

This clone was counted only a few times. V gene TRBV5-4 combines with J gene TRBJ1-1; no clear D gene. This CDR3 contains 13 residues. With 4 bases removed from V and 0 bases from J, the gap between germline ends came to 7 bases. Per the germline V gene, CDR1 is SGHNT and CDR2 is YYREEE (reference sequence). The CDR3 spells CASSTAVNTEAFF. In nucleotides, the CDR3 is TGTGCCAGCAGCACCGCCGTGAACACTGAAGCTTTCTTT.

The rearrangement uses TRBV11-2 and TRBJ1-2, with 9 nucleotides matching TRBD1. The CDR3 runs 14 residues. CDR1 and CDR2 (germline): SGHAT, FQNNGV. J gave up 6 bases and V 2 bases, and 4 bases lay outside the gene matches. CDR3 residues: CASSLSRTGDGYTF. In DNA, the CDR3 is TGTGCCAGCAGCTTAAGTAGGACAGGGGATGGCTACACCTTC. The whole variable domain, filled in from reference TRBV11-2 and TRBJ1-2, reads EAGVAQSPRYKIIEKRQSVAFWCNPISGHATLYWYQQILGQGPKLLIQFQNNGVVDDSQLPKDRFSAERLKGVDSTLKIQPAKLEDSAVYLCASSLSRTGDGYTFGSGTRLTVV.

In this sample, this clone turned up once. This rearrangement joins TRBV27 to TRBJ2-5; no definite D call. The CDR3 spans 11 residues. The ends were cut back, 7 bases at V and 4 bases at J, with 7 bases in the middle. Germline CDR1 is MNHEY and CDR2 is SMNVEV (reference sequence). This CDR3 reads CASKGRETQYF. DNA for the CDR3: TGTGCCAGCAAAGGCCGAGAGACCCAGTACTTC.